This TCR beta chain is drawn from a study of identical twins. In this sample, this clonotype turned up a few times. The CDR3 loop spans 18 amino acids. The V segment lost 2 bases and the J segment 0 bases; nucleotides outside the gene matches: 10. Germline CDR1 is MNHEY and CDR2 is SVGEGT. Each cDNA held unique molecular identifiers, and template switching gave it a universal primer site. TCRdb independently ran MiXCR on the 5' RACE reads; one entry per CDR3 protein. This repertoire shows around 370,000 distinct CDR3 sequences, around 9% found once; its top ten account for roughly 8.9%. Sequences were obtained from naive T cells sorted from blood. The source of this sequence is a woman aged 45-59 years in good health. The rearrangement joins TRBV6-2 or TRBV6-3 to TRBJ2-3; 8 bases match TRBD1. CDR3 amino acids: CASSYLLWDRTSTDTQYF. CDR3 nucleotide sequence: TGTGCCAGCAGTTACCTCCTTTGGGACAGGACTAGCACAGATACGCAGTATTTT.